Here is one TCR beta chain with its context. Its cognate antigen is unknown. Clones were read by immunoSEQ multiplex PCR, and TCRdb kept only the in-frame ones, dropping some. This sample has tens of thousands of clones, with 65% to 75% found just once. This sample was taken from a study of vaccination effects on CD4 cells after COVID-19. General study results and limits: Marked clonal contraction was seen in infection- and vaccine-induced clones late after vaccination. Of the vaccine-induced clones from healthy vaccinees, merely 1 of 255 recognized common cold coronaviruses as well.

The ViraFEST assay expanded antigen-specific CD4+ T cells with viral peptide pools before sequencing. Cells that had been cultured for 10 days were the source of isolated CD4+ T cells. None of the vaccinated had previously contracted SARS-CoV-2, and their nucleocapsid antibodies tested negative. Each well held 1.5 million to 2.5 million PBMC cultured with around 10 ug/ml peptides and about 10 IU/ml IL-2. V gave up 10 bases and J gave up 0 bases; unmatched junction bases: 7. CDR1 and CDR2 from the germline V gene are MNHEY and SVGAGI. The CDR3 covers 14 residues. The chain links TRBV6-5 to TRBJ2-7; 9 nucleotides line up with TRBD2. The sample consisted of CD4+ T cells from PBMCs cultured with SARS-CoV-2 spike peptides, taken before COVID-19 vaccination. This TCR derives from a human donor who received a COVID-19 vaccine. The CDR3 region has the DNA TGTGCCACCGCGGGAGGGTGGAACTCCTACGAGCAGTACTTC. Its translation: CATAGGWNSYEQYF.